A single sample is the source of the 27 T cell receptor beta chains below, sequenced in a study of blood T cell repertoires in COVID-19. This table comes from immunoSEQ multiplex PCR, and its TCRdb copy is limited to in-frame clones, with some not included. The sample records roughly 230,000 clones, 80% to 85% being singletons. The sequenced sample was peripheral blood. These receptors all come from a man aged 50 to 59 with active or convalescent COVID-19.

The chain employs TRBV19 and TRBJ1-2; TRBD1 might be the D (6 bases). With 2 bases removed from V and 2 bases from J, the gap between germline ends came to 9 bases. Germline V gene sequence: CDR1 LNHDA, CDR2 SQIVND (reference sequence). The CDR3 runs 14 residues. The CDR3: CASSISGTNYGYTF. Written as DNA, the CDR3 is TGTGCCAGTAGTATATCTGGGACAAACTATGGCTACACCTTC.

The CDR3 loop reads CASRQGLQETQYF. DNA for the CDR3: TGTGCCAGTAGACAGGGCCTCCAAGAGACCCAGTACTTC. This chain uses TRBV10-3 with TRBJ2-5, with 7 bases lining up with TRBD1. Germline V gene lookup returns CDR1 ENHRY and CDR2 SYGVKD. The V and J ends lost 10 bases and 1 base, in that order; junction bases with no gene match: 6. The CDR3 has 13 amino acids.

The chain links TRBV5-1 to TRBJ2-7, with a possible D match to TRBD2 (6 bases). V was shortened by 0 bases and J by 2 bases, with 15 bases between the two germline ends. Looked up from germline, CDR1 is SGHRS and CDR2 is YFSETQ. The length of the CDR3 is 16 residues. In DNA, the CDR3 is TGCGCCAGCAGCTTGGAAGCGGGCTATCAGGCCTACGAGCAGTACTTC. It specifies CASSLEAGYQAYEQYF.

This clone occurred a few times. CDR3 nucleotide sequence: TGCGCCAGCAGCCAAGAGACTATTTATCAGCCCCAGCATTTT. It codes for CASSQETIYQPQHF. This sequence joins TRBV4-1 and TRBJ1-5; D is unresolved. The ends were cut back, 0 bases at V and 5 bases at J, with 8 bases in the middle. Germline CDR1 reads MGHRA; CDR2 reads YSYEKL. The CDR3 loop spans 14 amino acids.

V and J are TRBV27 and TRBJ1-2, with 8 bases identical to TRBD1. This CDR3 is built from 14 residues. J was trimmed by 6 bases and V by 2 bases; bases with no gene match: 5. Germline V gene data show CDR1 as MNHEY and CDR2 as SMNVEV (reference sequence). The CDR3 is CASSLRTTGDGYTF. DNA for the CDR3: TGTGCCAGCAGTTTACGGACGACAGGGGATGGCTACACCTTC.

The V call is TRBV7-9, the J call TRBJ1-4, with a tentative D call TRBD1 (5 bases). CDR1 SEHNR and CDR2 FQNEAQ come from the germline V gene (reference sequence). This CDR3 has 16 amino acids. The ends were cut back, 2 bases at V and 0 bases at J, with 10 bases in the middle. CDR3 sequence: CASSLLGGATNEKLFF. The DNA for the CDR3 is TGTGCCAGCAGCTTATTGGGGGGTGCAACTAATGAAAAACTGTTTTTT.

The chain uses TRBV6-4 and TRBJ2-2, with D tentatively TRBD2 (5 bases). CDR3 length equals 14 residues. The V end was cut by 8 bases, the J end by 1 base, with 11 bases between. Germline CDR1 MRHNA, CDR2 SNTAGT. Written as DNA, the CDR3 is TGTGCCAGCCGGGGTCAGAGGAACACCGGGGAGCTGTTTTTT. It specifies CASRGQRNTGELFF.

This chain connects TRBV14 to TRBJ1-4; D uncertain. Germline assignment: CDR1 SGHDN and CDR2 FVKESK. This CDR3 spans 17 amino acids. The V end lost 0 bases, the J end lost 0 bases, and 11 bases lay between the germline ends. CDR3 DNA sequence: TGTGCCAGCAGCCAAGATGCTCGAGTTGCAACTAATGAAAAACTGTTTTTT. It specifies CASSQDARVATNEKLFF.

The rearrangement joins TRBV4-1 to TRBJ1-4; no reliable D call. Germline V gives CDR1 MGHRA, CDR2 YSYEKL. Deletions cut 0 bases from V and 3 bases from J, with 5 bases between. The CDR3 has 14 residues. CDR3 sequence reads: CASSQDSANEKLFF. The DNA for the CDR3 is TGCGCCAGCAGCCAAGATAGCGCTAATGAAAAACTGTTTTTT.

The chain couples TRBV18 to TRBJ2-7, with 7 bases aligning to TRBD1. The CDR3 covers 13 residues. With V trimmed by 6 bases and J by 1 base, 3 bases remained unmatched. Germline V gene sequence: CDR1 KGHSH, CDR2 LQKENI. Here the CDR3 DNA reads TGTGCCAGCTCCGGGACAGAGTCCTACGAGCAGTACTTC. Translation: CASSGTESYEQYF.

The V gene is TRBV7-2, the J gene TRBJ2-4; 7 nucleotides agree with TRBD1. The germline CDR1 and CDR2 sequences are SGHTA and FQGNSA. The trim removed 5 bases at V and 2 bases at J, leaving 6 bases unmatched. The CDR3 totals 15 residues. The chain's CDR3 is CASSRPGQTKNIQYF. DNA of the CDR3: TGTGCCAGCAGCCGGCCGGGACAGACCAAAAACATTCAGTACTTC.

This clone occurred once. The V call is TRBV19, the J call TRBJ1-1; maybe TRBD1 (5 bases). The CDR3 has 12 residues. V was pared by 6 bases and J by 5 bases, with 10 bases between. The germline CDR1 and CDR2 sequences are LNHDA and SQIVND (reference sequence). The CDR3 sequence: CASSQGGTEAFF. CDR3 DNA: TGTGCCAGTAGCCAGGGAGGGACTGAAGCTTTCTTT.

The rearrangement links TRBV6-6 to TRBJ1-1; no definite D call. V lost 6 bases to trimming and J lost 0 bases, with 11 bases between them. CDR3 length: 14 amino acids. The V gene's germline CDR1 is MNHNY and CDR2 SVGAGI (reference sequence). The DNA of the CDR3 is TGTGCCAGCAGCCTCCGCGGTGTGAACACTGAAGCTTTCTTT. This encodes CASSLRGVNTEAFF.

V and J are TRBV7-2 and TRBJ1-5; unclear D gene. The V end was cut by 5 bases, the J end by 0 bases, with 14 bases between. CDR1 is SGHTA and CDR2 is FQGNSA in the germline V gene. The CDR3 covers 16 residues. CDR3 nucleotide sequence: TGTGCCAGCAGCCGGACTCTATCAAATAGCAATCAGCCCCAGCATTTT. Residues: CASSRTLSNSNQPQHF.

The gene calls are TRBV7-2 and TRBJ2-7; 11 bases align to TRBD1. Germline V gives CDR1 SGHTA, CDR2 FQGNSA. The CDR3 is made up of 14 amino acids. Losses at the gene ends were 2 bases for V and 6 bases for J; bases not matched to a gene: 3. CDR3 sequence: CASSLMGTGGEQYF. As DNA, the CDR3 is TGTGCCAGCAGCTTAATGGGGACAGGGGGCGAGCAGTACTTC.

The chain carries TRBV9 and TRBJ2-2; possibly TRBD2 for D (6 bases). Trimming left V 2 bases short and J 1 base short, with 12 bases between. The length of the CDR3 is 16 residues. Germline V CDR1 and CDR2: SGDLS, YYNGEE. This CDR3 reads CASSVGGGMNTGELFF. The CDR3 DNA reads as TGTGCCAGCAGCGTGGGGGGAGGAATGAACACCGGGGAGCTGTTTTTT. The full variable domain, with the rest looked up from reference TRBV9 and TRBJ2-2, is DSGVTQTPKHLITATGQRVTLRCSPRSGDLSVYWYQQSLDQGLQFLIQYYNGEERAKGNILERFSAQQFPDLHSELNLSSLELGDSALYFCASSVGGGMNTGELFFGEGSRLTVL.

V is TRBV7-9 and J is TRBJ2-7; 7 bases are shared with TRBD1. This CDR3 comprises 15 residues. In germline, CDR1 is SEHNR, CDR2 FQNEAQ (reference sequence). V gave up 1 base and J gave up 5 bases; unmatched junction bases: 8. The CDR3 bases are TGTGCCAGCAGCTTAGTCGGGACAGTATTCCACGAGCAGTACTTC. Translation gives CASSLVGTVFHEQYF.

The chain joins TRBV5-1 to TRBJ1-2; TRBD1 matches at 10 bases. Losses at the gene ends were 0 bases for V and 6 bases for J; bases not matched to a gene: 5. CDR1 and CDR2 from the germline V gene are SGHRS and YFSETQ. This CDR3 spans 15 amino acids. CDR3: CASSLDGTGEDGYTF. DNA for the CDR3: TGCGCCAGCAGCTTGGACGGGACAGGGGAGGATGGCTACACCTTC.

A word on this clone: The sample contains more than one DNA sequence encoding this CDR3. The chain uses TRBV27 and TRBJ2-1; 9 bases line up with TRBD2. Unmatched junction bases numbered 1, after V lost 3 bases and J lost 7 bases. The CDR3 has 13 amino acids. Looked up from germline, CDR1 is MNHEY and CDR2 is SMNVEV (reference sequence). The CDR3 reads CASSFSGGNEQFF. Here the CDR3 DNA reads TGTGCCAGCAGTTTCAGCGGGGGGAATGAGCAGTTCTTC.

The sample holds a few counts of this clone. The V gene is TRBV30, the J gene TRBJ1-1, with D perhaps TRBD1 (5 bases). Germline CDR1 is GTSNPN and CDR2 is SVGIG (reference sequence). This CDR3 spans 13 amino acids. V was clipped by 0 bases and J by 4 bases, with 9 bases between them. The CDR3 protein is CAWSVGDITEAFF. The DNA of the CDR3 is TGTGCCTGGAGTGTAGGGGATATCACTGAAGCTTTCTTT.

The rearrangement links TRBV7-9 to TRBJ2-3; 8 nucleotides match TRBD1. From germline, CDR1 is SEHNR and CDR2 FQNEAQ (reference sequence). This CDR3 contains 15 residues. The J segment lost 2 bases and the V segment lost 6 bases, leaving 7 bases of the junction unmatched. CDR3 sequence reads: CASSSDREYTDTQYF. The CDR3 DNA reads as TGTGCCAGCAGTTCGGACAGGGAATACACAGATACGCAGTATTTT. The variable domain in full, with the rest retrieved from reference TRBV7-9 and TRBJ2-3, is DTGVSQNPRHKITKRGQNVTFRCDPISEHNRLYWYRQTLGQGPEFLTYFQNEAQLEKSRLLSDRFSAERPKGSFSTLEIQRTEQGDSAMYLCASSSDREYTDTQYFGPGTRLTVL.

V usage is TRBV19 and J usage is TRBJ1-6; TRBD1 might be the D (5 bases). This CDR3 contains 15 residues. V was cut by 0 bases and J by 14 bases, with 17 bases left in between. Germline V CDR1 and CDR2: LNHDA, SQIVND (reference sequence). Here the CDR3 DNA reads TGTGCCAGTAGTATAGACCCATCCAGGGTTCAATCCCTCCACTTT. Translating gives CASSIDPSRVQSLHF.

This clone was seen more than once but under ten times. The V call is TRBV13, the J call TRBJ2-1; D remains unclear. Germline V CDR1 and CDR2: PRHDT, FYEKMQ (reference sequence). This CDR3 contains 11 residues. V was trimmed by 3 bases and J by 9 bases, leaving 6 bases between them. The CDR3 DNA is TGTGCCAGCAGCTTCCGCGGTGAGCAGTTCTTC. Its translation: CASSFRGEQFF.

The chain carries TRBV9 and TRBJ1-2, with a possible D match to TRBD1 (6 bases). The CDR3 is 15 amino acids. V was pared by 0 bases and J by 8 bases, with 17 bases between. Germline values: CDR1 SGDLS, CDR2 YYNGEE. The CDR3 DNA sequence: TGTGCCAGCAGCGTAGATGGGGGGGCCAGGATGGGCTACACCTTC. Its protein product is CASSVDGGARMGYTF.

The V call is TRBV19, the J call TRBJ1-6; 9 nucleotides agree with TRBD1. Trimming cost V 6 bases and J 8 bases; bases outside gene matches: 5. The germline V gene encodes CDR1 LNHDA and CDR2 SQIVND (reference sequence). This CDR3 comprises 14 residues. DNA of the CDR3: TGTGCCAGTAGGACGGGACAGGGATATTCACCCCTCCACTTT. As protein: CASRTGQGYSPLHF.

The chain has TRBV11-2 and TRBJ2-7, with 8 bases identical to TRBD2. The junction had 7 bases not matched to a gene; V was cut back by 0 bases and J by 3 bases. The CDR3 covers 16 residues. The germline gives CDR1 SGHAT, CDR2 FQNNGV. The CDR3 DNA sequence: TGTGCCAGCAGCTTAGATCTAAGCGGGGGCCGCTACGAGCAGTACTTC. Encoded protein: CASSLDLSGGRYEQYF.

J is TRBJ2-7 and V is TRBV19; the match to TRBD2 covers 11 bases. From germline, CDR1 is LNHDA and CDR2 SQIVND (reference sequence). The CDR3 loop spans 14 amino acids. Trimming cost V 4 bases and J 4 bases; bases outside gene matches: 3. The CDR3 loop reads CASSTTSGVYEQYF. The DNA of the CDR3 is TGTGCCAGTAGTACGACTAGCGGGGTGTACGAGCAGTACTTC.